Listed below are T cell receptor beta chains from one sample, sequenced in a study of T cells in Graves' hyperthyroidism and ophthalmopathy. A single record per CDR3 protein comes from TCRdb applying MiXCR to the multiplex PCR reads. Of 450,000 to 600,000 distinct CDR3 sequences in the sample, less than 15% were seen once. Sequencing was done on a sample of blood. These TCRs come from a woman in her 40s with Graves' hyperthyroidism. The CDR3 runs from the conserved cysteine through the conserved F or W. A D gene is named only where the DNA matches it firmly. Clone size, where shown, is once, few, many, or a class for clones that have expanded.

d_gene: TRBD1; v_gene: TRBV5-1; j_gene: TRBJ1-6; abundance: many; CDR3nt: TGCGCCAGCAGACGGGACAGTGGGAATTCACCCCTCCACTTT; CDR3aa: CASRRDSGNSPLHF
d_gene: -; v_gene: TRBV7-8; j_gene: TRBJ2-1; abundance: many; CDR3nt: TGTGCCAGCAGCCCCCGGACTGGCACCTACAATGAGCAGTTCTTC; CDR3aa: CASSPRTGTYNEQFF
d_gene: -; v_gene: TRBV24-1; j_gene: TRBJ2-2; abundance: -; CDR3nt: TGTGCCACCAGTGAGGGCGTGCGATACACCGGGGAGCTGTTTTTT; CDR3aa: CATSEGVRYTGELFF
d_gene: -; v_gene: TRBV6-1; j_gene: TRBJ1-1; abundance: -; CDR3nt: TGTGCCAGCAGTGAAGGGCCCTTGCGCTATGCTTTCTTT; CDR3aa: CASSEGPLRYAFF
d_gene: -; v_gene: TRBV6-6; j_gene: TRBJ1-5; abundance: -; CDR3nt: TGTGCCAGCAGTTACTCTTCGGGTCCCAATCAGCCCCAGCATTTT; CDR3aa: CASSYSSGPNQPQHF
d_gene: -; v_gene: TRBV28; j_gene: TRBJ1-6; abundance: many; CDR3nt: TGTGCCAGCAGTTTGACGGATCGTTCTAATTCACCCCTCCACTTT; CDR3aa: CASSLTDRSNSPLHF
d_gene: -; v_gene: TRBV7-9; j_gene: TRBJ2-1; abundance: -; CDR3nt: TGTGCCAGCAGCAAAAGGGCCAGCTCCTACAATGAGCAGTTCTTC; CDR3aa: CASSKRASSYNEQFF
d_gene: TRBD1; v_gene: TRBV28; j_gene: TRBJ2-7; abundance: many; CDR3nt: TGTGCCAGCAGTTCCCCCGGACAGGGACTCGAGCAGTACTTC; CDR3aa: CASSSPGQGLEQYF
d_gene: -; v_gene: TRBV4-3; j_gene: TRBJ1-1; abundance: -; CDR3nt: TGCGCCAGCAGCCAGACGGGACGCCCCGACACTGAAGCTTTCTTT; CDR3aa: CASSQTGRPDTEAFF
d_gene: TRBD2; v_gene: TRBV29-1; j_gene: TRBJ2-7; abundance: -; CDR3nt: TGCAGCGTCCCCGGGGGGGGTGACGAGCAGTACTTC; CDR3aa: CSVPGGGDEQYF
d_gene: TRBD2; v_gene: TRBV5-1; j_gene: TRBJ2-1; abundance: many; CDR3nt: TGCGCCAGCAGCTTGTATCTAGCGGGAGGTTTCGATGAGCAGTTCTTC; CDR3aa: CASSLYLAGGFDEQFF
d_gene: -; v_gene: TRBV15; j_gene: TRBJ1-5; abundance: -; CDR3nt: TGTGCCACCAGCAGAGATCGGGATAGCAATCAGCCCCAGCATTTT; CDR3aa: CATSRDRDSNQPQHF
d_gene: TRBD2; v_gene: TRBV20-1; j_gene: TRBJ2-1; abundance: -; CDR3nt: TGCAGTGCTAGAGATTATTCCCTAGCGGGGGTTGGGTACAATGAGCAGCTCTTC; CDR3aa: CSARDYSLAGVGYNEQLF
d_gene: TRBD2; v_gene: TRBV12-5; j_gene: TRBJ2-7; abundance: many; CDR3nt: TGTGCTAGTGAACTAGCGGGAGGGCCTGGACCGGGCGAGCAGTACTTC; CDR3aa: CASELAGGPGPGEQYF
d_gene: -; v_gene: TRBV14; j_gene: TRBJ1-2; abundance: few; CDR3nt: TGTGCCAGCAGCCAAGATCTAGGTGGATCGGTTAACTATGGCTACACCTTC; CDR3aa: CASSQDLGGSVNYGYTF
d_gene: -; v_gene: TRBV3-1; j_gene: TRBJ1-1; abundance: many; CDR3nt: TGTGCCAGCAGCCCCCCCCCGGGGAACACTGAAGCTTTCTTT; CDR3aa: CASSPPPGNTEAFF
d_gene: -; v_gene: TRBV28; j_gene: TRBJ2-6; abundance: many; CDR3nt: TGTGCCAGCAGTCCCCCAGGGGTGGGAACTGGGGCCAACGTCCTGACTTTC; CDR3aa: CASSPPGVGTGANVLTF
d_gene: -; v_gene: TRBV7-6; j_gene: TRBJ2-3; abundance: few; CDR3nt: TGTGCCAGCAGCTCCCCCCGAGGGGGTAACGCAGATACGCAGTATTTT; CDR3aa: CASSSPRGGNADTQYF
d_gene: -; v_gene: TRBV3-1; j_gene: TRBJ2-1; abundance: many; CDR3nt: TGTGCCAGCAGCCAAACGCCTAGCTCCTACAATGAGCAGTTCTTC; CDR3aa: CASSQTPSSYNEQFF
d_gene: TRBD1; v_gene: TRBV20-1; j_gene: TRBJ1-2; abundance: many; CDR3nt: TGCAGTGCTTCCGGGACAGGGGGCGCAGACTATGGCTACACCTTC; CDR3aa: CSASGTGGADYGYTF
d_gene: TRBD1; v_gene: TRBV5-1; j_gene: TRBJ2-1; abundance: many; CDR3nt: TGCGCCAGCAGCCCGAATCCGGGACAGGTTTACAATGAGCAGTTCTTC; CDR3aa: CASSPNPGQVYNEQFF
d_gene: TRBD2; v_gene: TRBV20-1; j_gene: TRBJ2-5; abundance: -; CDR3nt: TGCAGTGCTAGAGATTTTCGAGCGGGGGGAAAAGAGACCCAGTACTTC; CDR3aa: CSARDFRAGGKETQYF
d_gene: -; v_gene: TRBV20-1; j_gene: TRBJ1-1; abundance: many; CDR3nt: TGCAGTGCTTTCACAGGGATAGCGAACACTGAAGCTTTCTTT; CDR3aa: CSAFTGIANTEAFF
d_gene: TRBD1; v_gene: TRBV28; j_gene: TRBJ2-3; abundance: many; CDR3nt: TGTGCCAGCAGCTACGGACAGGACGTGGCAGATACGCAGTATTTT; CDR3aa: CASSYGQDVADTQYF
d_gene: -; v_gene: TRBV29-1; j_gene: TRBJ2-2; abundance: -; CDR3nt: TGCAGCGTTCTAATTTTCGACAGGACGAACACCGGGGAGCTGGTTTTT; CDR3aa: CSVLIFDRTNTGELVF
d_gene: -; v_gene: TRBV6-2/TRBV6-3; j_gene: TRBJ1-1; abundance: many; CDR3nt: TGTGCCAGCAGTTATTCGGGGACGAACACTGAAGCTTTCTTT; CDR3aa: CASSYSGTNTEAFF
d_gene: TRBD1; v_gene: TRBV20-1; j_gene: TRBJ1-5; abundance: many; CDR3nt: TGCAGTGCTCAACCGGGACAGGTGGGTCAGCCCCAGCATTTT; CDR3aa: CSAQPGQVGQPQHF
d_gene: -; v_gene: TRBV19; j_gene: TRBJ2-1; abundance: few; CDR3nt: TGTGCCAGTAGTTGGAGGGCCGACTCCTACAATGAGCAGTTCTTC; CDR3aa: CASSWRADSYNEQFF
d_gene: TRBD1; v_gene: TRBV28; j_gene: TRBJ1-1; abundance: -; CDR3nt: TGTGCCAGCAGTTGGGACAGGAAATCACATGAAGCTTTCTTT; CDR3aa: CASSWDRKSHEAFF
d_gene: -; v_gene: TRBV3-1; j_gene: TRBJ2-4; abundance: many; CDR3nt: TGTGCCAGCAGCCAAGGAATGGACATTCAGTACTTC; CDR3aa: CASSQGMDIQYF
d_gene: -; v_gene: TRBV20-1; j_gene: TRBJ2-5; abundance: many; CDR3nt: TGCAGTGCTAGAGCCGAGACCCAGTACTTC; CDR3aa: CSARAETQYF
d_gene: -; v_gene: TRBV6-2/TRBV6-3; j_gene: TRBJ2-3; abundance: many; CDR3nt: TGTGCCAGCAGTAGCCCCGGGTTGGCGGGCACAGATACGCAGTATTTT; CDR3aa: CASSSPGLAGTDTQYF
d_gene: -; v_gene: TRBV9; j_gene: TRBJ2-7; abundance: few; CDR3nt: TGTGCCGCCAGGGGAAACTACGAGCAGTACTTC; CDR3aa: CAARGNYEQYF